This T cell receptor beta chain was sequenced during a study of cytomegalovirus exposure and HLA in healthy donors (dated by TCRdb to 2015 to 2018). As for the study more broadly: An earlier analysis of 587 of the donors reported 250 to 350 Gb of sequence data and roughly 110 million unique TCR beta sequences from 150 million to 200 million T cells. An early release covering some 640 HLA-typed donors comprised around 300 gigabases of sequencing data and 65 million to 100 million unique TCR sequences. Of the roughly 400 genotyped donors, over 80% were placed in the genetic ancestry cluster associated with self-reported Caucasian donors. The study was designed to test whether signatures of past pathogen exposure could be identified by cataloging public T cell receptors. The T cell repertoires of several hundred subjects were profiled by immunosequencing and related to cytomegalovirus serostatus. Along with the approximately 650-subject first cohort, a separate validation cohort of around 120 different subjects was used. To predict cytomegalovirus infection status, the study combined high-throughput TCR immunosequencing, statistical association of individual TCRs with disease status, and machine learning. In a later analysis, previously published TCR beta repertoires from 500 to 750 donors were re-analyzed and high-resolution HLA genotyping was added so that TCR occurrence patterns could be studied. Rather than drawing on any new phenotypic data, the later analysis identified candidate immune exposures from TCR beta sequences and the way those sequences occurred across donors. An earlier analysis of roughly 580 of the donors used high-throughput TCR beta sequencing to judge whether each TCR beta V gene segment behaved as functional or pseudogenic. Alongside the repertoire data, information on donor age, sex, ethnicity and CMV serostatus was compiled. Genome-wide SNP genotypes for about 55% of the roughly 670 donors were used in a later genetic analysis, which treated that subset as a discovery cohort. All discovery cohort repertoires had been generated using a single sequencing platform. Both class I and class II loci were covered by HLA typing, at four-digit resolution. Typing coverage varied by locus: roughly 620-640 donors for A, B, C, DRB1 and DQB1; approximately 500 for DQA1; about 570 for DPA1; fewer than 480 for DPB1. About five DR-DQ haplotypes were handled as single units for association and clustering because linkage in the cohort was strong. Among around 400 genotyped donors of the cohort, an average of around 240,000 unique TCR beta nucleotide sequences were sequenced per donor, roughly 20% of them non-productive. Findings and caveats that apply to the study as a whole: The classifier was reported to diagnose cytomegalovirus status with high specificity and sensitivity in both the original and validation cohorts. Most TCR sequences were observed very rarely across donors, whereas some public TCRs were present in many individuals. Only TCR beta chains were sequenced in this cohort, and the absence of alpha or paired-chain data limited detectable features. In a later analysis, HLA-associated TCR beta chains were found to be more clonally expanded and to have lower generation probabilities than equally common non-associated chains. In a later genetic analysis, a missense DCLRE1C variant was associated with V-gene and J-gene trimming of TCR beta chains, and the association was replicated in an independent cohort. The study listed 150 to 200 TCR beta chains as associated with cytomegalovirus. Roughly uniform sequencing depth across donors was assumed in presence/absence analyses, although this assumption may not hold. When HLA alleles, especially DR and DQ, strongly co-occurred, attributing TCR associations to individual alleles was difficult. A cluster of highly shared sequence variants was judged likely to represent a technical artifact of the sequencing pipeline. CMV serostatus was the only immune exposure information available for the cohort. According to a later genetic analysis, donors in an Asian-associated ancestry cluster had fewer N-insertions in productive TCRs than the approximately 710-donor mean. According to the authors, the approach could potentially be generalized to other disease states and immunological phenotypes. Correlated functional status among segregating V segments might be attributable to linkage disequilibrium, but an unknown experimental factor could not be ruled out. In a later analysis, 16,951 TCR beta sequences were associated with specific HLA alleles at a false discovery rate of 0.05. Because counts were too low, approximately 15 rarely observed V segments, including chromosome 9 orphons, were excluded from the earlier analysis of around 640 of the donors. Because HLA typing was unavailable for some donors at each locus, only the typed subset was used in association tests. Some IMGT-functional V segments, including TRBV6-2 and TRBV6-3, could not be distinguished by the 87-base-pair reads and were therefore excluded. A further reported finding was that TCR beta sequences accurately predicted the HLA-A and HLA-B alleles for most subjects in the first cohort. In an earlier analysis of roughly 560 of the donors, most TCR beta V segments were observed in productive rearrangements about 87% or about 30% of the time, broadly matching IMGT annotations. According to a later analysis, parvovirus B19, influenza, CMV and Epstein-Barr virus appeared linked to several top co-occurrence clusters. In vitro tests confirmed that a few of the cytomegalovirus-associated TCR beta chains recognize cytomegalovirus antigens. In a later analysis, most CMV-associated TCR beta chains were found to appear HLA-restricted, with HLA associations seemingly driven largely by CMV exposure. A later analysis found that TCR association rates varied across HLA loci, with DRB1 alleles showing the most associated TCRs and HLA-C alleles the fewest.

Worth noting for this clone: Its antigen remains undetermined. One base away there is no much larger clone; base qualities are not given.

The library was prepared using the immunoSEQ multiplex PCR assay. The multiplex PCR relied on a mix of 60 forward primers for TCR Vbeta segments and 13 reverse primers for TCR Jbeta segments. A multiplex PCR assay on genomic DNA amplified the CDR3 region of rearranged TCR beta genes. Amplified TCR beta libraries were sequenced as 87-base-pair reads on the Illumina HiSeq System. The original pipeline was this. A later analysis tallied tens of millions of unique TCR beta chains across the 610 or so repertoires, and approximately 12 million of those chains were shared by two or more donors. To remove PCR and sequencing errors, raw reads were error-corrected and collapsed into unique sequences using a nearest-neighbor algorithm that merged closely related sequences. Alignment of CDR3 sequences to IMGT reference sequences was used to assign V, D and J gene segments. Each retained sequence needed at least a six-nucleotide match to both a V gene segment and a J gene segment. Rearrangements were classified as productive when the CDR3 lacked stop codons and remained in frame with V and J, and all other rearrangements were classified as non-productive. Following IMGT convention, CDR3 was defined as the stretch from the second conserved V-encoded cysteine up to the conserved J-encoded phenylalanine. Sequences without an unambiguous match to a single V gene segment were excluded from the earlier analysis of several hundred of the donors. An earlier analysis of about 600 of the donors called V segments functional above 56.7% productive rearrangements and segregating when the between-donor standard deviation exceeded 5%. A statistical classification framework was built for diagnosing cytomegalovirus status from the catalog of TCR beta chain sequences. A later analysis assigned V and J genes by comparing TCR nucleotide sequences with IMGT/GENE-DB human TR gene sequences. The TCRdist pipeline was used in a later analysis to assign CDR3 sequences and most-parsimonious VDJ recombination scenarios. In a later analysis, every TCR beta chain was defined by the combination of its CDR3 amino acid sequence and its V-gene family, and reads without a unique V-gene family were dropped. In a later analysis, nearly 600 highly shared, low-generation-probability nucleotide sequences were removed to address suspected cross-contamination and a sequencing artifact. For each public chain, a later analysis derived a clonal expansion index from normalized ranks of inferred template counts within each repertoire. A later analysis computed generation probabilities with a VDJ recombination model fitted to out-of-frame rearrangements, and checked the results against IGoR. In a later analysis, TCR-TCR, TCR-HLA and TCR-CMV co-occurrence was scored with hypergeometric tests, and a repertoire-size bias correction was applied to TCR pairs. A later analysis estimated false discovery rates by permuting HLA or CMV assignments 20 times. In a later analysis, co-occurring TCRs were grouped using DBSCAN, and TCRdist sequence similarity was added for clustering within HLA-allele-positive subsets. For co-occurrence clustering, repertoires with fewer than 30,000 or more than 120,000 public chains were excluded, along with roughly 5 repertoires with anomalous nucleotide sharing. This immuneACCESS table, as held by TCRdb, lists in-frame sequences with V and J called but not all clones. Of the missing ones, under half trace to an unresolved V gene in checked studies; the others have no known cause. That table is the source of V, J and clone size, and D and trimming were worked out from the DNA. This sample gives roughly 88,000 clones in total; roughly 72% of them show up just once. The ten largest make up 4% to 5.5% of the sample.

The cohort consisted of hundreds of healthy bone marrow donors. All cohort members were sampled while nominally healthy, although unrecorded immune exposures were likely present. The donor tested CMV seropositive and was one of the 289 seropositive cohort members. Every donor gave a peripheral blood sample, and the peripheral blood mononuclear cells from that sample were used for TCR beta sequencing. Genomic DNA was extracted from the blood cell samples with the Qiagen DNeasy Blood Extraction Kit. From the cysteine through the phenylalanine, the CDR3 covers 16 amino acids. The sequence is cut down to CDR3 DNA, 48 bases in frame from base 1. Trimming accounts for 0 bases at V and 7 bases at J, while the number of junction bases matched to no gene is 9. The germline V gene (reference sequence) sets CDR1 to SGHNT and CDR2 to YYREEE.

The rearrangement joined TRBV5-4 to TRBJ2-2; 7 bases in between match TRBD1. The sequencing sample was made of PBMCs. The TCR was taken from a man aged 25 to 40 in good health and CMV-seropositive. The nucleotide sequence is given as TGTGCCAGCAGCTTGGCCCTGGGACAGTCCTTCGGGGAGCTGTTTTTT. This codes for CASSLALGQSFGELFF.